The sequence of this TCR beta chain was determined in a study of T cells in Graves' hyperthyroidism and ophthalmopathy. As for the study in general: Initial diagnosis, before any treatment, was when peripheral blood was collected.

Study results and limitations: A model of 13 V-J features distinguished ophthalmopathy from stable hyperthyroidism. Most expanded thyroid clonotypes above 0.001 recurred in blood.

Orbital computed tomography, thyroid ultrasound, serum thyroxine and TRAb, and clinical symptoms together informed the diagnoses. The CDR3 regions of TCR beta were amplified from RNA transcripts. A set of HTBI primers served as the primers for a first-round RT-PCR of the TCR CDR3. TCRdb fed the multiplex PCR reads into MiXCR, producing one record per CDR3 protein. The top ten hold around 7.8% of the sample, which has roughly 630,000 distinct CDR3 sequences, 15% to 18% seen once. Ten or more counts support this clonotype. Its antigen remains unknown. Sequencing was done on a sample of blood. The receptor comes from a woman younger than 45 with Graves' hyperthyroidism.

In DNA form, the CDR3 reads TGCGCCAGCAGGGTTAGTGACCCCAATGAAAAACTGTTTTTT. Translation gives CASRVSDPNEKLFF. The chain uses TRBV5-1 and TRBJ1-4; D not resolved. The germline V and J ends were trimmed by 5 bases and 5 bases, with 13 bases remaining between them. The CDR3 extends over 14 amino acids. Germline lookup yields CDR1 SGHRS and CDR2 YFSETQ.